This T cell receptor (beta chain) was profiled in a study of shared clonotypes between healthy human individuals. Whole-study context: Each donor's CD4 naive and CD4 memory cells filled three plates apiece, CD8 naive two, and CD8 memory one.

Germline V gives CDR1 SGDLS, CDR2 YYNGEE. Trimming took 4 bases from V and 3 from J, leaving 13 bases between them. This CDR3 region has 14 residues. Sequenced by immunoSEQ multiplex PCR; TCRdb stores in-frame clones only, minus some. The profile shows about 2.4 million clones, approximately 93% of them singletons. The clonotype comes from a young man in good health. Some clones in this sample may be carry-over from other donors' samples. Sequencing was done on a sample of naive CD4+ T cells from PBMCs. This sample's subset: CD45RA+ positively selected. J is TRBJ1-2 and V is TRBV9; D is unresolved. As DNA, the CDR3 is TGTGCCAGCAGCCTCCTACAGCAAGACTATGGCTACACCTTC. Encoded protein: CASSLLQQDYGYTF.